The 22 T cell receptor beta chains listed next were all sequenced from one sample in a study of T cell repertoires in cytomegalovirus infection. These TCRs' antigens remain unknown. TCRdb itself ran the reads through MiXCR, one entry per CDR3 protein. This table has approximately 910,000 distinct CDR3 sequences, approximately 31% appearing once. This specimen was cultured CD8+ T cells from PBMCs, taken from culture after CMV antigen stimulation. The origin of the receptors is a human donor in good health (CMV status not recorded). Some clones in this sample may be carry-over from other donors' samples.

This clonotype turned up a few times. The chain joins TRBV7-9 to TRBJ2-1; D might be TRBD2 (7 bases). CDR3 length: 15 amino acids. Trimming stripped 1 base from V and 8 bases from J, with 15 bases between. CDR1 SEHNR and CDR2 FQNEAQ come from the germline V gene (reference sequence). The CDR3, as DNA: TGTGCCAGCAGCTTAGATCGGGGGGCAATAGATGAGCAGTTCTTC. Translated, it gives CASSLDRGAIDEQFF.

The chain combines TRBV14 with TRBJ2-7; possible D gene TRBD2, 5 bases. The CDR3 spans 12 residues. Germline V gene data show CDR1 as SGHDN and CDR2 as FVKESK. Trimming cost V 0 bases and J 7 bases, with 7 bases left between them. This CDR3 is CASSQDSGEQYV. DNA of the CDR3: TGTGCCAGCAGCCAAGATTCGGGAGAGCAGTACGTC.

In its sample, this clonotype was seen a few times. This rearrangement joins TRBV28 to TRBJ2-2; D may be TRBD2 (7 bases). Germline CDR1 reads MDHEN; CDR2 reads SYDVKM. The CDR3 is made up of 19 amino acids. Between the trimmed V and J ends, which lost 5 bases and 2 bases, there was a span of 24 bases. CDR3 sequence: CASSGQRGLRLANTGELFF. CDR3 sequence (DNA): TGTGCCAGCAGTGGACAGCGGGGTTTAAGGCTCGCCAACACCGGGGAGCTGTTTTTT.

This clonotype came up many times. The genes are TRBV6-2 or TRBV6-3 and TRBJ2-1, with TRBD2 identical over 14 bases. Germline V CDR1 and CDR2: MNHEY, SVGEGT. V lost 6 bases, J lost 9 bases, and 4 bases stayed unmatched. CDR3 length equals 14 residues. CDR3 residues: CASSWTSGGSEQFF. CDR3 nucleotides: TGTGCCAGCAGCTGGACTAGCGGGGGGTCTGAGCAGTTCTTC.

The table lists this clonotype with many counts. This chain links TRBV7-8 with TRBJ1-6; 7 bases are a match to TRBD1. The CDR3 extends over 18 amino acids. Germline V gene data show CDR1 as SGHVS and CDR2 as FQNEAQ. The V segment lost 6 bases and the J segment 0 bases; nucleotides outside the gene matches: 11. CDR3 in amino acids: CASSPDREDYSYNSPLHF. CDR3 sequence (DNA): TGTGCCAGCAGTCCTGACAGGGAGGACTACTCCTATAATTCACCCCTCCACTTT.

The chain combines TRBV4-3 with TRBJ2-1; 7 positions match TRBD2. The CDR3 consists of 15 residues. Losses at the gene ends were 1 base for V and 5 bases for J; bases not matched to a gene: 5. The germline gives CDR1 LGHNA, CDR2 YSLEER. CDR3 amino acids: CASSQGRDYNNEQFF. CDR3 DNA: TGCGCCAGCAGCCAAGGCCGGGACTATAACAATGAGCAGTTCTTC.

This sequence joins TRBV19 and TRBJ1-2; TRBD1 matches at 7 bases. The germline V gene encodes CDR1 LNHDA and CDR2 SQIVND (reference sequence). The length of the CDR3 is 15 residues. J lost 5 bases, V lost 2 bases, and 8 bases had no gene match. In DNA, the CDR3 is TGTGCCAGTAGTATAAGCGGCGGACAGGATTATGGCTACACCTTC. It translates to CASSISGGQDYGYTF.

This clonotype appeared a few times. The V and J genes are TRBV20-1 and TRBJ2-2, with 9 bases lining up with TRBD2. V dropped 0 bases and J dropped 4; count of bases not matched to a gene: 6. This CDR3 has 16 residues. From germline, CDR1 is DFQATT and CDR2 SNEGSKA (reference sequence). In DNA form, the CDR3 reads TGCAGTGCTAGAGATTTTGCGGGGGGGCTCACCGGGGAGCTGTTTTTT. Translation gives CSARDFAGGLTGELFF.

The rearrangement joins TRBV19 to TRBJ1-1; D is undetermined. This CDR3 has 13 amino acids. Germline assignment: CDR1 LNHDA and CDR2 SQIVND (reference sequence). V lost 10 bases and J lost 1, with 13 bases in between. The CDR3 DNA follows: TGTGCCACCCGCCTGACATCGAACACTGAAGCTTTCTTT. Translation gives CATRLTSNTEAFF.

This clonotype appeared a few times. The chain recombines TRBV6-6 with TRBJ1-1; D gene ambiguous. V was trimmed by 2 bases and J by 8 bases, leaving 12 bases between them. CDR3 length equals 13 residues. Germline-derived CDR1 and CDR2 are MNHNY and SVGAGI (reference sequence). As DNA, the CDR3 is TGTGCCAGCAGTTACGGCCACCAAGTAGAAGCTTTCTTT. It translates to CASSYGHQVEAFF.

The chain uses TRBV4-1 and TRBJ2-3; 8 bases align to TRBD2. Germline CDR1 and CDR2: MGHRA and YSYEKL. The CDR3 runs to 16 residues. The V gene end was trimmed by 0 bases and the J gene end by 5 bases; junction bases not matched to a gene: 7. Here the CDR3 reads CASSQDPERGRDTQYF. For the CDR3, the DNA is TGCGCCAGCAGCCAAGATCCGGAGCGGGGGAGAGATACGCAGTATTTT.

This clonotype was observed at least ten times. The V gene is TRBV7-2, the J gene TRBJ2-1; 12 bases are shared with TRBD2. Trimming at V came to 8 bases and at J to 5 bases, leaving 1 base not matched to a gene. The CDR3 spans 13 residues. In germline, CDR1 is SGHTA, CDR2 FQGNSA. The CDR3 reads CASGLAGNNEQFF. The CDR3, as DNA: TGTGCCAGCGGACTAGCGGGGAACAATGAGCAGTTCTTC.

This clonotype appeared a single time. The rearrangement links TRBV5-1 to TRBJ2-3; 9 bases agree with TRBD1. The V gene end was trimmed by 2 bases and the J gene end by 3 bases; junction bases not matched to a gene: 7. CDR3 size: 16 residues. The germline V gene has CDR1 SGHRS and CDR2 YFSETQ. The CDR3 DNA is TGCGCCAGCAGCTTCTTCGGGACAGGGTCAACAGATACGCAGTATTTT. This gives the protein CASSFFGTGSTDTQYF.

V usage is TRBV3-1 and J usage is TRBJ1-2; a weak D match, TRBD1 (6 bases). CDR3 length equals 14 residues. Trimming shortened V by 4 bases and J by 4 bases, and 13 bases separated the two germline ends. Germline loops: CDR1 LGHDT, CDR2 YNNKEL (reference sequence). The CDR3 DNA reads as TGTGCCAGCAGCCTTGTGGGGACACTCTATGGCTACACCTTC. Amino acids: CASSLVGTLYGYTF.

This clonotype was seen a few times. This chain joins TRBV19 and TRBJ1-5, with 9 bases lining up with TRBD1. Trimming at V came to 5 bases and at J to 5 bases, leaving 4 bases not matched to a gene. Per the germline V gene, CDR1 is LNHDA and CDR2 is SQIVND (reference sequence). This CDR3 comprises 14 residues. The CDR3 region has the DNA TGTGCCAGTAGTGCCGGGACAGGGTATCAGCCCCAGCATTTT. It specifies CASSAGTGYQPQHF.

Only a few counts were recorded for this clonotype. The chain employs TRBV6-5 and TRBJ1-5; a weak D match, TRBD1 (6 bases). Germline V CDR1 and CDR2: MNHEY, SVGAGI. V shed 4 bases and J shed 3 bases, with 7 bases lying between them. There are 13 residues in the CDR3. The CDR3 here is CASSWGANQPQHF. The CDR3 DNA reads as TGTGCCAGCAGTTGGGGGGCCAATCAGCCCCAGCATTTT.

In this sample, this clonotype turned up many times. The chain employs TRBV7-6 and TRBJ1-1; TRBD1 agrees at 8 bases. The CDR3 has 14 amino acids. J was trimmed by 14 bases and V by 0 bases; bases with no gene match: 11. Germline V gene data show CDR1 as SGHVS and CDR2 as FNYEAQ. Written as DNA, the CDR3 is TGTGCCAGCAGCTTAGCTCTATCTGGGACAGGTGCGTTCTTT. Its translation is CASSLALSGTGAFF.

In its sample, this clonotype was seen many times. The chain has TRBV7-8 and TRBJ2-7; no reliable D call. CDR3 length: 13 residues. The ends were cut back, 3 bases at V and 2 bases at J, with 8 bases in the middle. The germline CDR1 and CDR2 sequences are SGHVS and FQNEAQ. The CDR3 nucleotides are TGTGCCAGCAGCTTGGGGTACCCCTACGAGCAGTACGTC. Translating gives CASSLGYPYEQYV.

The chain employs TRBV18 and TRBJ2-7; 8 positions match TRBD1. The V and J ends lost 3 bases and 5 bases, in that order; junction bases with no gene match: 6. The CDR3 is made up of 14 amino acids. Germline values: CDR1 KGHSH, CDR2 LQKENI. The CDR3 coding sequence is TGTGCCAGCTCACCCTGGCAGGGGGCCAACGAGCAGTACTTC. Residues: CASSPWQGANEQYF. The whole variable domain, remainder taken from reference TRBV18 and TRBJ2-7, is NAGVMQNPRHLVRRRGQEARLRCSPMKGHSHVYWYRQLPEEGLKFMVYLQKENIIDESGMPKERFSAEFPKEGPSILRIQQVVRGDSAAYFCASSPWQGANEQYFGPGTRLTVT.

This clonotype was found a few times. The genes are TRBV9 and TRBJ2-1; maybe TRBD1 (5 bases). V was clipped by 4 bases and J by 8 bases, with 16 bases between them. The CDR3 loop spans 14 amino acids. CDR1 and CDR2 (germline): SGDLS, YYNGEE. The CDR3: CASSFKAGSDEQFF. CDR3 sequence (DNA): TGTGCCAGCAGCTTCAAAGCAGGGTCCGATGAGCAGTTCTTC.

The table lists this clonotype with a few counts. The CDR3 reads CASSTGAETQYF. CDR3 nucleotides: TGTGCCAGCAGTACAGGGGCTGAGACCCAGTACTTC. This rearrangement joins TRBV6-5 to TRBJ2-5; 7 bases fit TRBD1. V was clipped by 5 bases and J by 5 bases; unmatched bases: 2. Germline CDR1 and CDR2: MNHEY and SVGAGI. This CDR3 has 12 amino acids.

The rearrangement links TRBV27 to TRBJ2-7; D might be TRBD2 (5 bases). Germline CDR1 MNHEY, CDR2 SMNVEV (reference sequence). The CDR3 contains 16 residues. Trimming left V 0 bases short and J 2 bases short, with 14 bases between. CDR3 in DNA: TGTGCCAGCAGTTTATCCCGGGGAGACGCCGCCTACGAGCAGTACTTC. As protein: CASSLSRGDAAYEQYF.